The table lists the clone carrying this T cell receptor beta chain with a few counts. Its target is not known. This entry is derived from a study of T cell repertoires in cytomegalovirus infection. Findings and caveats of the study: Based on cumulative public TCR beta family frequency, carriers of CMV plus the relevant HLA were identified.

J gave up 3 bases and V 5 bases, and 15 bases lay outside the gene matches. The length of the CDR3 is 18 residues. The germline gives CDR1 SGHTA, CDR2 FQGNSA. TCRdb re-derived calls from the reads in MiXCR, one entry per CDR3 protein. This table has just under 500,000 distinct CDR3 sequences, 33% appearing once. The sequence derives from a human donor in good health (CMV status not recorded). Some clones in this sample may be carry-over from other donors' samples. The rearrangement links TRBV7-2 to TRBJ2-3, with 9 positions matching TRBD2. The material was cultured PBMCs, obtained from culture after CMV antigen stimulation. The CDR3 DNA follows: TGTGCCAGCAGCCCTGTAGCGGGAGTCGGTAGAAGGACAGATACGCAGTATTTT. It yields the protein CASSPVAGVGRRTDTQYF.